This T cell receptor (beta chain) originates from a study of blood T cell repertoires in COVID-19. Turning to the study itself: T cells, B-cell-depleted T cells, or PBMCs provided the cDNA or gDNA that served as material.

Researchers sorted participants into cohorts using their self-reported clinical history. Sequencing used immunoSEQ multiplex PCR; TCRdb keeps in-frame clones, though not all of them. Of fewer than 500,000 clones listed, 80% to 90% are singletons. The sequencing sample was made of PBMCs or T cells enriched from blood (not recorded which). The clonotype originates from a man aged 25 to 45 who had recovered from COVID-19.

The CDR3 sequence: CASSLRATASEAFF. DNA for the CDR3: TGTGCCAGCAGCTTAAGGGCAACAGCATCTGAAGCTTTCTTT. The chain couples TRBV7-3 to TRBJ1-1; D ambiguous. V was shortened by 1 base and J by 6 bases, with 12 bases between the two germline ends. Germline V gives CDR1 SGHTA, CDR2 FQGTGA. The CDR3 consists of 14 residues.